This record concerns one T cell receptor beta chain sequence. Antigen unknown. The entry originates in a study of Ad26.COV2.S vaccination and SARS-CoV-2 variants. V was clipped by 5 bases and J by 5 bases; unmatched bases: 8. Per the germline V gene, CDR1 is SGHTA and CDR2 is FQGNSA. CDR3 length: 14 residues. The study's findings and limits: The TCR breadth and depth analyses may have understated or missed part of the total T cell responses. Spike-specific TCR breadth was greater in vaccine than placebo recipients. It was found that vaccine and placebo recipients had similar non-spike TCR breadth.

The repertoire was sequenced with immunoSEQ multiplex PCR; TCRdb's copy has only in-frame clones and lacks some. The sample has 180,000 or so clones; roughly 87% are singletons. The sample here was peripheral blood, taken after recovery from COVID-19. The rearrangement links TRBV7-2 to TRBJ2-7; TRBD2 matches 8 bases. The receptor was isolated from a human donor who had recovered from COVID-19. The DNA for the CDR3 is TGTGCCAGCAGCAAAAGCGGGAGCCTCAACGAGCAGTACTTC. Its protein product is CASSKSGSLNEQYF.